Given below is one TCR beta chain in context. As handled by the study authors: Researchers report that nucleated cell counts were estimated from reference gene primer amplification. The protocol was immunoSEQ multiplex PCR, while the TCRdb copy is restricted to in-frame clones and leaves out a portion. V, J and clone size were drawn from that table, and D and trimming were deduced from the DNA. This sample has around 68,000 clones, with around 88% found just once. These data belong to a study of blood T cell repertoires in COVID-19. At the level of the study: PBMCs, B-cell-depleted T cells, or T cells were the source of the cDNA or gDNA that made up the material.

Germline values: CDR1 ENHRY, CDR2 SYGVKD. The CDR3 totals 14 residues. Trimming pared 6 bases from V and 7 bases from J, leaving 13 bases between. Source material: peripheral blood. This TCR was sampled from a man aged 40-49 years with COVID-19, enrolled during active disease. The chain combines TRBV10-3 with TRBJ1-6; D is perhaps TRBD1 (5 bases). As DNA, the CDR3 is TGTGCCATCAGGGGGGGGTTTTCAAATTCACCCCTCCACTTT. It is translated as CAIRGGFSNSPLHF.